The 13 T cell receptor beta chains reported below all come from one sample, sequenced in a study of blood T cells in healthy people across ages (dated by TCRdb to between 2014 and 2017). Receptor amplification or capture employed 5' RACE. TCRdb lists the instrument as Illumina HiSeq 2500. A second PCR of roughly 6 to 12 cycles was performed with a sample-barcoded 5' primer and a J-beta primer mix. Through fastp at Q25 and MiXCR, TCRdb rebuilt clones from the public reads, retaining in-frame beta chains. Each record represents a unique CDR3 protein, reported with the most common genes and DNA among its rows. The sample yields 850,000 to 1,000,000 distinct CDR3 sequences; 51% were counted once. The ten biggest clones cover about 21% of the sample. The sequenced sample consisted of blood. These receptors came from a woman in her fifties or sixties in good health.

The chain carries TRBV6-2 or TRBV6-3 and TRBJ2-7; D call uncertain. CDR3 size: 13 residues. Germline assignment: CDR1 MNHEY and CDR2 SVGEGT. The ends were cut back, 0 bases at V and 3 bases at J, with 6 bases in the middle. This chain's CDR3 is CASSYSAHYEQYF. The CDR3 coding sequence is TGTGCCAGCAGTTACTCCGCACACTACGAGCAGTACTTC.

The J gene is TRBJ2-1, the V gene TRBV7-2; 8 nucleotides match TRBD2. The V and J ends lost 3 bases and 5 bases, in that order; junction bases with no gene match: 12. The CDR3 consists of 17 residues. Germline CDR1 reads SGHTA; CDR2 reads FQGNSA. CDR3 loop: CASSLKGGLVLNNEQFF. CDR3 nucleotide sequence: TGTGCCAGCAGCTTGAAAGGGGGACTAGTCCTAAACAATGAGCAGTTCTTC.

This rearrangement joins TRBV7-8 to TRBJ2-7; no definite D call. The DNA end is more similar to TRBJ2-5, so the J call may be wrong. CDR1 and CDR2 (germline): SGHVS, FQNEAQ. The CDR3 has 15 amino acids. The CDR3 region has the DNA TGTGCCAGCAGCTTGGAGAACCAGTTGGGAGAGACCCAGTACTTC. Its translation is CASSLENQLGETQYF.

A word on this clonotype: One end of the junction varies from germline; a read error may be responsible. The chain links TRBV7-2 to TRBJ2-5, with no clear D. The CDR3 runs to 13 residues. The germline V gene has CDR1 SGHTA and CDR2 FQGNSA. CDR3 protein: CAGSLGRQATQYF. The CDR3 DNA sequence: TGTGCCGGCAGCTTAGGCAGGCAAGCGACCCAGTACTTC.

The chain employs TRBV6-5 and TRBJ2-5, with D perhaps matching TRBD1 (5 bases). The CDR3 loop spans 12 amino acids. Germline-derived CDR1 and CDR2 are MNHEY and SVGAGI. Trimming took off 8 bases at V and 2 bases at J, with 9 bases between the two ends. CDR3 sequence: CASYRFQETQYF. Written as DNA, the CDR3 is TGTGCCAGCTACAGGTTTCAAGAGACCCAGTACTTC.

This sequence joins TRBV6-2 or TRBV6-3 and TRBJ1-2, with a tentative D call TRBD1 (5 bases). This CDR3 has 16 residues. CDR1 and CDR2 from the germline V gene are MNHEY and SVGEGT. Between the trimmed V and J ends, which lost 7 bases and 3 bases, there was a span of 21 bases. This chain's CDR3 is CASKHPRGTEDYGYTF. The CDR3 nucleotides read TGTGCCAGCAAACATCCCCGGGGGACTGAGGACTATGGCTACACCTTC.

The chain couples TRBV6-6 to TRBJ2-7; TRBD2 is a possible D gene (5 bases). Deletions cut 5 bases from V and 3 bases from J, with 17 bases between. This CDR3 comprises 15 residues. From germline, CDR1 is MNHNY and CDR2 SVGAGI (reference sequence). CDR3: CASSPPGVGFYEQYF. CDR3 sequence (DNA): TGTGCCAGCAGTCCCCCCGGGGTAGGGTTCTACGAGCAGTACTTC.

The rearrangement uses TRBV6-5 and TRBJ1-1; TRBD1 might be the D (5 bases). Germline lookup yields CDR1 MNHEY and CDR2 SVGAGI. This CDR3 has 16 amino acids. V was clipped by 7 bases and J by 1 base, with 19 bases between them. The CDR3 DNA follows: TGTGCCAGCATCAGTAATTGGGGGGACCCGAACACTGAAGCTTTCTTT. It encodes CASISNWGDPNTEAFF.

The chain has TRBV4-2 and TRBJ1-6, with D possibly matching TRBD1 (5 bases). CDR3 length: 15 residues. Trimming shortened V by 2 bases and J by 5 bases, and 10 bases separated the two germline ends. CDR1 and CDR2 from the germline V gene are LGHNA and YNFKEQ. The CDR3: CASSQPRADNSPLHF. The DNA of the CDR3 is TGTGCCAGCAGCCAACCCAGGGCAGATAATTCACCCCTCCACTTT.

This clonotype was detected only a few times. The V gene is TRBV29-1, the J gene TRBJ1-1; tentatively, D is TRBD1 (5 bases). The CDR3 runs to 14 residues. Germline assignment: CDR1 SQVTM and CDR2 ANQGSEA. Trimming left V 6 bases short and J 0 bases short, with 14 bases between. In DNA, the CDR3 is TGCAGCGTCGGGACGGCTAACATGAACACTGAAGCTTTCTTT. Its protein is CSVGTANMNTEAFF.

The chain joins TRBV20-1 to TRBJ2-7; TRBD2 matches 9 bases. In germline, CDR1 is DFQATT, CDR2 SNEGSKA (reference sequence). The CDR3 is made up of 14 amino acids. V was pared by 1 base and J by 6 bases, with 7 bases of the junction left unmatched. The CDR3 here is CSARGAGGLSEQYF. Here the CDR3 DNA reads TGCAGTGCTAGAGGGGCGGGAGGGCTCTCCGAGCAGTACTTC.

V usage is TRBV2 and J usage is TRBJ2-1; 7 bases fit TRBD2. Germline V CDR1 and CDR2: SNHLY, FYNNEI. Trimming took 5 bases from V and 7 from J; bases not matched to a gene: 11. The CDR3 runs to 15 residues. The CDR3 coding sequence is TGTGCCAGCAGTCAACGGGGGGAGGGCCGAAATGAGCAGTTCTTC. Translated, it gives CASSQRGEGRNEQFF.

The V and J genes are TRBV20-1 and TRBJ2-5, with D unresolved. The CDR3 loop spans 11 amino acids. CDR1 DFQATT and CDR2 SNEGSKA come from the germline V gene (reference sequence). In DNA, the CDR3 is TGCAGCCCAACTCTGGGGGAGACCCAGTACTTC. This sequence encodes CSPTLGETQYF.